The clone carrying this T cell receptor (beta chain) was seen at least ten times. The source of the sample is a study of response to subunit inactivated influenza vaccine. TCRdb analysed the RT-PCR reads with MiXCR anew, one entry per CDR3 protein. The repertoire holds some 200,000 distinct CDR3 sequences, with 12% as singletons. This CDR3 has 15 amino acids. Germline CDR1 is MNHEY and CDR2 is SVGEGT. V dropped 5 bases and J dropped 0 bases, with 11 bases sitting between them. This same sample was also taken into another study, of T cells expressing NK-cell markers. Per that paper: Synthesis of TCR beta cDNA relied on 5'RACE template switching carrying UMIs. HCMV seropositivity characterized seven of the eight sequenced donors, and seronegativity one. Among several donors, these clonotypes also ranked first in the CD3+CD56-NKG2C+ fraction. What remained unclear was the HCMV specificity of expanded NKG2C+ T cell clones.

The chain links TRBV6-2 or TRBV6-3 to TRBJ2-1; D is perhaps TRBD2 (5 bases). The sequence came from a man aged 45-65 years who received an inactivated influenza vaccine. The sample in question was CD8+ T cells sorted from PBMCs, obtained about 12 days after vaccination. CDR3 nucleotide sequence: TGTGCCAGCAGTCTACTAGACACCTCCTACAATGAGCAGTTCTTC. Translated, it gives CASSLLDTSYNEQFF.